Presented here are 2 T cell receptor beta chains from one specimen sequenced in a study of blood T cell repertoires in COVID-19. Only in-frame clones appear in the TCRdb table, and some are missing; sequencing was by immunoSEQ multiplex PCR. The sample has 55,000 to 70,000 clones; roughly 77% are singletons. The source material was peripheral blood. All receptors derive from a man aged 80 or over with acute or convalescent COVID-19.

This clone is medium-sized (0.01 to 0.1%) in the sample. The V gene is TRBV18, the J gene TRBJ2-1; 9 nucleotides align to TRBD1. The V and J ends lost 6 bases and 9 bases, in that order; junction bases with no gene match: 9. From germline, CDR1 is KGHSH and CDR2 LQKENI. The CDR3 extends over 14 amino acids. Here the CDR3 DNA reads TGTGCCAGCTCGCAAATTACAGGGGGCAGTGAGCAGTTCTTC. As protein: CASSQITGGSEQFF.

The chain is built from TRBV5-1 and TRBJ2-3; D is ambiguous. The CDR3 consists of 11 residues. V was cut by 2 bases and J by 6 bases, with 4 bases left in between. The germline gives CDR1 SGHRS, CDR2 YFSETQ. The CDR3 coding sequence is TGCGCCAGCAGCTTTCAGGATACGCAGTATTTT. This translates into CASSFQDTQYF.